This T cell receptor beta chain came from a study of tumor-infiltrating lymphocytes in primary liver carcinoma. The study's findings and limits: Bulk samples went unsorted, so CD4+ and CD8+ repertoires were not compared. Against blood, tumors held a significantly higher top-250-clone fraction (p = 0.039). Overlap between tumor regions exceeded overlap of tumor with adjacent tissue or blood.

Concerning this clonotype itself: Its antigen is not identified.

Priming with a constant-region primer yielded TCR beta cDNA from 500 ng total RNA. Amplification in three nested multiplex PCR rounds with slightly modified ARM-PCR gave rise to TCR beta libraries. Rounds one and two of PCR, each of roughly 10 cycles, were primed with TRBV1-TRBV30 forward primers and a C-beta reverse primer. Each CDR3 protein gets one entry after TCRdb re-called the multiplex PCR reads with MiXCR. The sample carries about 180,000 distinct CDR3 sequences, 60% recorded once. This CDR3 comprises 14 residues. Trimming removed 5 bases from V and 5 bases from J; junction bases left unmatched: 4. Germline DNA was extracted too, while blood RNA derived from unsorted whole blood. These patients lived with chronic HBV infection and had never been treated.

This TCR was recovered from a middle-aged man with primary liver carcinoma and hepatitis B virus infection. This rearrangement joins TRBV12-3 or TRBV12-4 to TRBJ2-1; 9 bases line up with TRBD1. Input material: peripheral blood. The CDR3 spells CASSGTGINNEQFF. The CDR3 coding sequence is TGTGCCAGCAGTGGGACAGGGATAAACAATGAGCAGTTCTTC.